The 29 T cell receptor beta chains listed next were all sequenced from one sample in a study of sequential checkpoint blockade in melanoma. Treatment described: randomized to nivolumab then ipilimumab (arm A) or the reverse (arm B). Data came from immunoSEQ multiplex PCR; TCRdb stores just in-frame clones and leaves some out. Of approximately 18,000 clones detected, approximately 77% appear once; the ten largest clones hold approximately 20%. Here the sequenced sample was CD8+ T cells sorted from blood (inferred from file names), taken from a patient given nivolumab and ipilimumab in sequence. The receptors stem from a human donor with melanoma.

This clone was detected only once. The CDR3 DNA follows: TGTGCCAGCAGCTTCGTCTCTAGCGGGAGGTACGAGCAGTACTTC. Encoded protein: CASSFVSSGRYEQYF. The V and J genes are TRBV7-2 and TRBJ2-7; 11 nucleotides align to TRBD2. Germline V lookup: CDR1 SGHTA, CDR2 FQGNSA. The CDR3 is 15 amino acids. Trimming removed 3 bases from V and 4 bases from J; junction bases left unmatched: 5.

The genes are TRBV11-2 and TRBJ1-1; 7 bases align to TRBD1. The CDR3 has 14 amino acids. Unmatched junction bases numbered 2, after V lost 4 bases and J lost 0 bases. Germline-derived CDR1 and CDR2 are SGHAT and FQNNGV. CDR3 sequence reads: CASSWGQMNTEAFF. CDR3 nucleotides: TGTGCCAGCAGCTGGGGACAGATGAACACTGAAGCTTTCTTT.

The rearrangement uses TRBV6-5 and TRBJ2-7; maybe TRBD2 (6 bases). Trimming took 5 bases from V and 2 from J, leaving 16 bases between them. The CDR3 runs 15 residues. Per the germline V gene, CDR1 is MNHEY and CDR2 is SVGAGI. In DNA form, the CDR3 reads TGTGCCAGCAGTCAACGACTTGCGGGGACCTACGAGCAGTACTTC. The encoded protein is CASSQRLAGTYEQYF.

The gene calls are TRBV9 and TRBJ2-7; the match to TRBD1 covers 8 bases. Germline CDR1 is SGDLS and CDR2 is YYNGEE. The CDR3 length is 15 residues. Trimming cost V 2 bases and J 6 bases; bases outside gene matches: 10. As DNA, the CDR3 is TGTGCCAGCAGCGTTATCCCAGGGGGCTTGGGCGAGCAGTACTTC. Encoded protein: CASSVIPGGLGEQYF.

The CDR3 DNA reads TGTGCCAGCAGCTCTGCCATCCAGCGGGGGGGTTACTACGAGCAGTACTTC. This translates into CASSSAIQRGGYYEQYF. The V call is TRBV28, the J call TRBJ2-7, with 10 bases lining up with TRBD2. The CDR3 consists of 17 residues. The germline V gene has CDR1 MDHEN and CDR2 SYDVKM. V shed 6 bases, J shed 3 bases, and the junction held 14 bases outside the gene matches.

This clone came up a few times. This chain uses TRBV6-1 with TRBJ1-3, with D tentatively TRBD1 (5 bases). The CDR3 runs to 16 residues. The germline V gene has CDR1 MNHNS and CDR2 SASEGT. V gave up 2 bases and J gave up 0 bases, with 11 bases separating them. CDR3 bases: TGTGCCAGCAGTGAAAGGGGACTTTTCTCTGGAAACACCATATATTTT. Its translation: CASSERGLFSGNTIYF.

V is TRBV6-5 and J is TRBJ1-3, with 8 positions matching TRBD1. Germline-derived CDR1 and CDR2 are MNHEY and SVGAGI. CDR3 length: 13 residues. Trimming took 5 bases from V and 5 from J; bases not matched to a gene: 2. In DNA, the CDR3 is TGTGCCAGCAGTGGACAGGGACGAAACACCATATATTTT. Protein sequence: CASSGQGRNTIYF.

This clone was observed a handful of times. The chain couples TRBV6-1 to TRBJ1-1; maybe TRBD1 (6 bases). The germline V and J ends were trimmed by 4 bases and 3 bases, with 12 bases remaining between them. Germline V gene data show CDR1 as MNHNS and CDR2 as SASEGT. This CDR3 comprises 14 residues. CDR3 coding DNA: TGTGCCAGCAGTGGGGGGGGCGCGTACACTGAAGCTTTCTTT. Translation: CASSGGGAYTEAFF.

This clone was found many times. The rearrangement links TRBV13 to TRBJ1-2; TRBD1 matches at 7 bases. Germline CDR1 is PRHDT and CDR2 is FYEKMQ (reference sequence). The CDR3 extends over 15 amino acids. Trimming removed 1 base from V and 3 bases from J; junction bases left unmatched: 5. CDR3 in amino acids: CASSLAGQSYYGYTF. The CDR3 nucleotides read TGTGCCAGCAGCTTAGCGGGACAGAGCTACTATGGCTACACCTTC.

The CDR3 DNA reads as TGTGCCAGCAGTTTTTCGGGGGGACAGGGCACTGAAGCTTTCTTT. This sequence encodes CASSFSGGQGTEAFF. This chain joins TRBV28 and TRBJ1-1, with 9 bases aligning to TRBD1. The CDR3 consists of 15 residues. With 3 bases clipped from V and 4 bases from J, the junction kept 6 bases outside the gene matches. Germline CDR1 and CDR2: MDHEN and SYDVKM.

The rearrangement uses TRBV19 and TRBJ1-5; D possibly corresponds to TRBD1 (5 bases). Trimming left V 1 base short and J 1 base short, with 8 bases between. CDR3 size: 15 residues. CDR1 is LNHDA, CDR2 SQIVND, per germline (reference sequence). The CDR3 DNA follows: TGTGCCAGTAGTATAGGGGGGGGGAGCAATCAGCCCCAGCATTTT. Encoded protein: CASSIGGGSNQPQHF.

The chain employs TRBV15 and TRBJ2-4, with D maybe TRBD2 (7 bases). There are 16 residues in the CDR3. V lost 0 bases and J lost 7, with 16 bases in between. Germline loops: CDR1 LNHNV, CDR2 YYDKDF (reference sequence). The CDR3 coding sequence is TGTGCCACCAGCAGAGAGGGGGCCACCGGGGGGAACATTCAGTACTTC. As protein: CATSREGATGGNIQYF.

The chain employs TRBV27 and TRBJ2-7, with a weak D call TRBD1 (6 bases). V was shortened by 8 bases and J by 2 bases, with 13 bases between the two germline ends. The CDR3 covers 13 residues. Germline V gene sequence: CDR1 MNHEY, CDR2 SMNVEV (reference sequence). CDR3 residues: CASRPRGPYEQYF. CDR3 nucleotide sequence: TGTGCCAGCCGCCCCAGGGGACCCTACGAGCAGTACTTC.

This sequence joins TRBV6-5 and TRBJ2-7; the match to TRBD2 covers 9 bases. The trim removed 4 bases at V and 0 bases at J, leaving 4 bases unmatched. CDR1 is MNHEY and CDR2 is SVGAGI in the germline V gene. The CDR3 runs to 15 residues. CDR3 nucleotides: TGTGCCAGCAGTTTTAGCGGGGGAGTCTCCTACGAGCAGTACTTC. Residues: CASSFSGGVSYEQYF.

This clone was found a few times. The chain joins TRBV7-9 to TRBJ1-3; TRBD1 matches 10 bases. With 5 bases clipped from V and 4 bases from J, the junction kept 2 bases outside the gene matches. The CDR3 has 14 residues. Germline loops: CDR1 SEHNR, CDR2 FQNEAQ (reference sequence). The CDR3 DNA sequence: TGTGCCAGCAGCCCGACAGGGGGCGGAAACACCATATATTTT. This gives the protein CASSPTGGGNTIYF.

The chain joins TRBV6-5 to TRBJ2-7; maybe TRBD1 (6 bases). V was shortened by 5 bases and J by 4 bases, with 12 bases between the two germline ends. CDR1 and CDR2 from the germline V gene are MNHEY and SVGAGI. This CDR3 has 13 residues. The CDR3 DNA reads as TGTGCCAGCAGTGCCGGGACACTTTACGAGCAGTACTTC. Translation gives CASSAGTLYEQYF.

The V call is TRBV5-6, the J call TRBJ2-7; 11 bases agree with TRBD2. From germline, CDR1 is SGHDT and CDR2 YYEEEE. This CDR3 region has 16 residues. The V gene end was trimmed by 3 bases and the J gene end by 3 bases; junction bases not matched to a gene: 8. The CDR3 protein is CASSSRTSGYYYEQYF. Here the CDR3 DNA reads TGTGCCAGCAGCTCCAGGACTAGCGGGTATTACTACGAGCAGTACTTC.

Only a few counts were recorded for this clone. The rearrangement uses TRBV19 and TRBJ1-2, with D maybe TRBD1 (6 bases). The V end lost 10 bases, the J end lost 7 bases, and 22 bases lay between the germline ends. The CDR3 runs to 14 residues. Germline assignment: CDR1 LNHDA and CDR2 SQIVND (reference sequence). The chain's CDR3 is CATERSWGGGGYTF. The CDR3 region has the DNA TGTGCCACCGAACGCAGCTGGGGGGGCGGTGGCTACACCTTC.

The chain carries TRBV19 and TRBJ1-1; unclear D gene. Trimming left V 1 base short and J 1 base short, with 16 bases between. CDR1 and CDR2 from the germline V gene are LNHDA and SQIVND (reference sequence). The CDR3 is made up of 17 amino acids. CDR3 region: CASSIGFGEGWNTEAFF. In DNA form, the CDR3 reads TGTGCCAGTAGTATAGGGTTCGGGGAAGGATGGAACACTGAAGCTTTCTTT.

This chain links TRBV11-3 with TRBJ2-7; no firm D call. The germline V gene has CDR1 SGHNT and CDR2 YENEEA. Trimming took off 1 base at V and 3 bases at J, with 7 bases between the two ends. This CDR3 contains 13 residues. CDR3 coding DNA: TGTGCCAGCAGCTTAGGTCCCCACTACGAGCAGTACTTC. This encodes CASSLGPHYEQYF.

This clone came up once. The chain carries TRBV7-9 and TRBJ1-2, with 9 bases matching TRBD1. The ends lost 4 bases at V and 2 bases at J; junction bases unmatched: 2. Germline V gene lookup returns CDR1 SEHNR and CDR2 FQNEAQ (reference sequence). The CDR3 runs 14 residues. The CDR3 is CASSWDRANYGYTF. CDR3 DNA sequence: TGTGCCAGCAGCTGGGACAGGGCGAACTATGGCTACACCTTC.

This sequence joins TRBV2 and TRBJ1-1, with TRBD1 identical over 9 bases. Germline V gene sequence: CDR1 SNHLY, CDR2 FYNNEI. Germline trimming cut 5 bases from V and 4 bases from J; bases unmatched to any gene: 8. This CDR3 region has 15 residues. This CDR3 is CASSHPGQGSTEAFF. In nucleotides, the CDR3 is TGTGCCAGCAGTCATCCGGGACAGGGAAGCACTGAAGCTTTCTTT.

CDR3 residues: CASSLGQGGEKLFF. The CDR3 nucleotides are TGTGCCAGCAGCTTGGGACAGGGTGGCGAAAAACTGTTTTTT. The chain employs TRBV5-6 and TRBJ1-4; TRBD1 matches at 7 bases. The CDR3 is 14 residues long. Germline V gene data show CDR1 as SGHDT and CDR2 as YYEEEE. The V and J ends lost 0 bases and 8 bases, in that order; junction bases with no gene match: 4.

The V and J genes are TRBV28 and TRBJ1-2; 8 nucleotides agree with TRBD1. The germline V gene has CDR1 MDHEN and CDR2 SYDVKM. CDR3 length: 16 amino acids. Trimming took 4 bases from V and 4 from J; bases not matched to a gene: 11. The CDR3 sequence: CASSSYLGQAGYGYTF. CDR3 coding DNA: TGTGCCAGCAGTTCCTACTTGGGACAGGCCGGCTATGGCTACACCTTC.

The chain links TRBV30 to TRBJ2-5, with a tentative D call TRBD2 (5 bases). The J call may not be correct, given that the DNA end is closer to TRBJ2-7. This CDR3 is built from 13 residues. Germline assignment: CDR1 GTSNPN and CDR2 SVGIG (reference sequence). As DNA, the CDR3 is TGTGCCTGGAGTCTCAGCGGACCCTACGAGCAGTACTTC. Its translation: CAWSLSGPYEQYF.

V is TRBV11-2 and J is TRBJ2-7; TRBD1 aligns across 7 bases. This CDR3 region has 14 residues. V trimming: 1 base; J trimming: 3 bases; junction bases outside the gene matches: 3. CDR1 is SGHAT, CDR2 FQNNGV, per germline. In nucleotides, the CDR3 is TGTGCCAGCAGCTTAGTAGGGGGCTTCTACGAGCAGTACTTC. Amino acids: CASSLVGGFYEQYF.

The chain is built from TRBV5-4 and TRBJ1-4; TRBD1 agrees at 8 bases. The CDR3 is 15 residues long. V lost 4 bases, J lost 7 bases, and 9 bases stayed unmatched. CDR1 is SGHNT, CDR2 YYREEE, per germline (reference sequence). CDR3 amino acids: CASSAGTGGREKLFF. DNA of the CDR3: TGTGCCAGCAGCGCCGGGACAGGAGGGCGTGAAAAACTGTTTTTT.

CDR3 DNA sequence: TGTGCCAGCAGCTTTGGCAGGGGGATCGAAGAGCAGTACTTC. Residues: CASSFGRGIEEQYF. The chain links TRBV11-3 to TRBJ2-7; 7 bases are shared with TRBD1. The CDR3 is 14 amino acids. Trimming removed 3 bases from V and 7 bases from J; junction bases left unmatched: 9. Germline CDR1 is SGHNT and CDR2 is YENEEA.

The genes are TRBV28 and TRBJ2-7, with D tentatively TRBD2 (6 bases). The CDR3 sequence is 14 residues long. Germline CDR1 is MDHEN and CDR2 is SYDVKM. With 7 bases removed from V and 6 bases from J, the gap between germline ends came to 19 bases. CDR3 loop: CASIRSGTPSEQYF. Written as DNA, the CDR3 is TGTGCCAGCATTAGATCCGGGACTCCTAGCGAGCAGTACTTC.